Listed below are T cell receptor beta chains from one sample, sequenced in a study of T-cell reconstitution after alpha-beta-depleted transplantation in children. Each CDR3 protein is one row after TCRdb ran MiXCR on the PCR reads. The sample has about 160,000 distinct CDR3 sequences; approximately 12% are singletons. Here the sequenced sample was PBMCs, taken before TCRalphabeta/CD19-depleted stem cell transplant. The receptor set was obtained from a boy between 2 and 15 years old with acute myeloid leukemia, due to receive a stem cell transplant. Both conserved end residues are part of each CDR3. Each record gives: J gene, V gene, D gene, clone size, CDR3 DNA, CDR3 protein. A D gene is named only where the DNA matches it firmly. Only part of the rows carry a size: once, few, many, or a class if the clone is expanded.

J gene: TRBJ2-7
V gene: TRBV12-3/TRBV12-4
D gene: NA
clone size: NA
CDR3 DNA: TGTGCCAGCAGTTATGGGGGCAGGTTGGAACATTACTTC
CDR3 protein: CASSYGGRLEHYF

J gene: TRBJ1-2
V gene: TRBV7-9
D gene: NA
clone size: many
CDR3 DNA: TGTGCCAGCAGCTTAGGGGGCGCCTATGGCTACACCTTC
CDR3 protein: CASSLGGAYGYTF

J gene: TRBJ1-3
V gene: TRBV20-1
D gene: NA
clone size: many
CDR3 DNA: TGCAGCTCGTACGGGGTGGGTGGAAACACCATATATTTT
CDR3 protein: CSSYGVGGNTIYF

J gene: TRBJ2-3
V gene: TRBV7-3
D gene: TRBD2
clone size: many
CDR3 DNA: TGTGCCAGCAGCCCATGGAGCGGGGGCACAGATACGCAGTATTTT
CDR3 protein: CASSPWSGGTDTQYF

J gene: TRBJ1-4
V gene: TRBV3-1
D gene: TRBD1
clone size: NA
CDR3 DNA: TGTGCCAGCAGCCCTTCGGACAGGGGGGGAGGAAAACTGTTTTTT
CDR3 protein: CASSPSDRGGGKLFF

J gene: TRBJ1-2
V gene: TRBV7-9
D gene: NA
clone size: many
CDR3 DNA: TGTGCCAGCAGCTTAGCGCTAAGGGTTGGGCAGTATGGCTACACCTTC
CDR3 protein: CASSLALRVGQYGYTF

J gene: TRBJ1-1
V gene: TRBV5-1
D gene: NA
clone size: many
CDR3 DNA: TGCGCCAGCAGGAGTGGGAACACTGAAGCTTTCTTT
CDR3 protein: CASRSGNTEAFF

J gene: TRBJ2-1
V gene: TRBV5-1
D gene: NA
clone size: NA
CDR3 DNA: TGCGCCAGCAGCTTGGCGAGTGGGGTCAGGGAGGATGAGCAGTTCTTC
CDR3 protein: CASSLASGVREDEQFF

J gene: TRBJ2-1
V gene: TRBV10-3
D gene: TRBD2
clone size: many
CDR3 DNA: TGTGCCATCAGTGAACCCCGGGGGGGAAACAATGAGCAGTTCTTC
CDR3 protein: CAISEPRGGNNEQFF

J gene: TRBJ2-7
V gene: TRBV29-1
D gene: NA
clone size: many
CDR3 DNA: TGCAGCGTAGCCGGGAGTCTGAGGTCGGACGAGCAGTACTTC
CDR3 protein: CSVAGSLRSDEQYF

J gene: TRBJ1-6
V gene: TRBV27
D gene: NA
clone size: many
CDR3 DNA: TGTGCCAGCAGTCCCAGGGCGTTTAATTCACCCCTCCACTTT
CDR3 protein: CASSPRAFNSPLHF

J gene: TRBJ2-5
V gene: TRBV5-5
D gene: TRBD2
clone size: many
CDR3 DNA: TGTGCCAGCAGCTTATTAGCGGGATCGGTAGAGACCCAGTACTTC
CDR3 protein: CASSLLAGSVETQYF

J gene: TRBJ1-2
V gene: TRBV14
D gene: TRBD1
clone size: many
CDR3 DNA: TGTGCCAGCAGCCCCCGGGACAGGGCCTATGGCTACACCTTC
CDR3 protein: CASSPRDRAYGYTF

J gene: TRBJ1-5
V gene: TRBV5-1
D gene: NA
clone size: many
CDR3 DNA: TGCGCCAGCAGCTTGGGAGTGAGTCAGCCCCAGCATTTT
CDR3 protein: CASSLGVSQPQHF

J gene: TRBJ1-6
V gene: TRBV20-1
D gene: NA
clone size: many
CDR3 DNA: TGCAGTGCTAGAAGTTCTGCCGATGCCCTCCACTTT
CDR3 protein: CSARSSADALHF

J gene: TRBJ2-3
V gene: TRBV29-1
D gene: NA
clone size: many
CDR3 DNA: TGCAGCGTTGAAGGGGATACGCAGTATTTT
CDR3 protein: CSVEGDTQYF

J gene: TRBJ2-5
V gene: TRBV29-1
D gene: TRBD1
clone size: NA
CDR3 DNA: TGCAGCGTGGTACGACAGGGCGGCGAGACCCAGTACTTC
CDR3 protein: CSVVRQGGETQYF

J gene: TRBJ1-1
V gene: TRBV4-2
D gene: NA
clone size: many
CDR3 DNA: TGTGCCAGCAGCCAAGATGGGATTCCGCGGAACACTGAAGCTTTCTTT
CDR3 protein: CASSQDGIPRNTEAFF

J gene: TRBJ2-3
V gene: TRBV7-9
D gene: NA
clone size: many
CDR3 DNA: TGTGCCAGCAGCCTTGGACTATCCGCCGATACGCAGTATTTT
CDR3 protein: CASSLGLSADTQYF

J gene: TRBJ2-1
V gene: TRBV5-1
D gene: NA
clone size: many
CDR3 DNA: TGCGCCAGCAGCTCAGGGGGGTCCTACAATGAGCAGTTCTTC
CDR3 protein: CASSSGGSYNEQFF

J gene: TRBJ2-3
V gene: TRBV5-1
D gene: NA
clone size: many
CDR3 DNA: TGCGCCAGCAGCTGGCGGGGTGGGGCGGCAGATACGCAGTATTTT
CDR3 protein: CASSWRGGAADTQYF

J gene: TRBJ2-3
V gene: TRBV7-9
D gene: NA
clone size: few
CDR3 DNA: TGTGCCAGCAGCCGATTCGGCAAGGGCACAGATACGCAGTATTTT
CDR3 protein: CASSRFGKGTDTQYF

J gene: TRBJ2-1
V gene: TRBV10-1
D gene: NA
clone size: many
CDR3 DNA: TGCGCCAGCAGTTCGGCCGAAACATGGTACAATGAGCAGTTCTTC
CDR3 protein: CASSSAETWYNEQFF

J gene: TRBJ2-2
V gene: TRBV2
D gene: NA
clone size: many
CDR3 DNA: TGTGCCAGCAGTGACGAGGTCAGACCGACCACCGGGGAGCTGTTTTTT
CDR3 protein: CASSDEVRPTTGELFF

J gene: TRBJ1-4
V gene: TRBV25-1
D gene: NA
clone size: NA
CDR3 DNA: TGTGCCAGCGGAGGGTTTACTAATGAAAAACTGTTTTTT
CDR3 protein: CASGGFTNEKLFF

J gene: TRBJ1-2
V gene: TRBV12-3/TRBV12-4
D gene: NA
clone size: many
CDR3 DNA: TGTGCCAGCAGTTTAGCGCGGGTGGGGAAATGGGATAACTATGGCTACACCTTC
CDR3 protein: CASSLARVGKWDNYGYTF

J gene: TRBJ2-2
V gene: TRBV6-5
D gene: NA
clone size: many
CDR3 DNA: TGTGCCAGCAGTAGCCATAACACCGGGGAGCTGTTTTTT
CDR3 protein: CASSSHNTGELFF

J gene: TRBJ2-1
V gene: TRBV18
D gene: NA
clone size: many
CDR3 DNA: TGTGCCAGCTCACCATCCGGGACACCATACAATGAGCAGTTCTTC
CDR3 protein: CASSPSGTPYNEQFF

J gene: TRBJ2-5
V gene: TRBV7-7
D gene: TRBD2
clone size: many
CDR3 DNA: TGTGCTAGCTTAGCCCAGCTAGCGGGGGTCAGGGAGACCCAGTACTTC
CDR3 protein: CASLAQLAGVRETQYF

J gene: TRBJ1-1
V gene: TRBV5-1
D gene: NA
clone size: many
CDR3 DNA: TGCGCCAGCCGACTTAACACTGAAGCTTTCTTT
CDR3 protein: CASRLNTEAFF

J gene: TRBJ2-1
V gene: TRBV7-9
D gene: TRBD2
clone size: many
CDR3 DNA: TGTGCCAGCAGCTTAGTTCCGGGGGGGGGTTCGTACAATGAGCAGTTCTTC
CDR3 protein: CASSLVPGGGSYNEQFF

J gene: TRBJ2-2
V gene: TRBV6-5
D gene: TRBD2
clone size: many
CDR3 DNA: TGTGCCAGCAGTGACTCCTTAGCGGGAGCGACCGGGGAGCTGTTTTTT
CDR3 protein: CASSDSLAGATGELFF

J gene: TRBJ2-5
V gene: TRBV7-8
D gene: NA
clone size: many
CDR3 DNA: TGTGCCAGCAGCTTAGTATCGTGGGGTGGGGGGGGGCCAGAGACCCAGTACTTC
CDR3 protein: CASSLVSWGGGGPETQYF

J gene: TRBJ2-5
V gene: TRBV5-4
D gene: TRBD1
clone size: many
CDR3 DNA: TGTGCCAGCAGCTTGTGGGACAGGGGGCCCCTGGGGACCCAGTACTTC
CDR3 protein: CASSLWDRGPLGTQYF

J gene: TRBJ2-5
V gene: TRBV20-1
D gene: NA
clone size: many
CDR3 DNA: TGCAGTGCTAGAGGCGGGGACTCTCAAGAGACCCAGTACTTC
CDR3 protein: CSARGGDSQETQYF

J gene: TRBJ2-6
V gene: TRBV5-1
D gene: TRBD2
clone size: NA
CDR3 DNA: TGCGCCAGCAGCGAAGGAACTAGCGTAATAGACTCTGGGGCCAACGTCCTGACTTTC
CDR3 protein: CASSEGTSVIDSGANVLTF

J gene: TRBJ1-2
V gene: TRBV15
D gene: NA
clone size: many
CDR3 DNA: TGTGCCACCAGCAGAGATCACAGGGGCTACACCTTC
CDR3 protein: CATSRDHRGYTF

J gene: TRBJ2-7
V gene: TRBV21-1
D gene: NA
clone size: many
CDR3 DNA: TGTGCCAGGGGGGGATTGCAGTACTTC
CDR3 protein: CARGGLQYF

J gene: TRBJ1-5
V gene: TRBV28
D gene: NA
clone size: many
CDR3 DNA: TGTGCCAGCAGTTCTTTGATCCGCCCCCAGCATTTT
CDR3 protein: CASSSLIRPQHF

J gene: TRBJ2-7
V gene: TRBV21-1
D gene: NA
clone size: many
CDR3 DNA: TGTGCCAGCAGCGCAGACTGCGGGCAGTACTTC
CDR3 protein: CASSADCGQYF

J gene: TRBJ1-1
V gene: TRBV18
D gene: NA
clone size: many
CDR3 DNA: TGTGCCAGCTCACCCCAACAGGGAAGGGACACTGAAGCTTTCTTT
CDR3 protein: CASSPQQGRDTEAFF

J gene: TRBJ1-1
V gene: TRBV14
D gene: NA
clone size: many
CDR3 DNA: TGTGCCAGCAGCCAAGACTGGGGGGCGCTTGACGCTGAAGCTTTCTTT
CDR3 protein: CASSQDWGALDAEAFF

J gene: TRBJ2-2
V gene: TRBV28
D gene: NA
clone size: NA
CDR3 DNA: TGTGCCAGCAGTCCCGCCAGGGGGAACACCGGGGAGCTGTTTTTT
CDR3 protein: CASSPARGNTGELFF

J gene: TRBJ1-2
V gene: TRBV7-2
D gene: TRBD1
clone size: few
CDR3 DNA: TGTGCCAGCAGCTCCCGGGACAGGGGGTTCGGGGGCTACACCTTC
CDR3 protein: CASSSRDRGFGGYTF

J gene: TRBJ1-1
V gene: TRBV12-3/TRBV12-4
D gene: TRBD1
clone size: many
CDR3 DNA: TGTGCCAGCAGCACGACAGGGCCTAACACTGAAGCTTTCTTT
CDR3 protein: CASSTTGPNTEAFF

J gene: TRBJ2-3
V gene: TRBV4-2
D gene: NA
clone size: once
CDR3 DNA: TGTGCCAGCAGCCAAGTTGGGTATGATACGCAGTATTTT
CDR3 protein: CASSQVGYDTQYF

J gene: TRBJ2-3
V gene: TRBV21-1
D gene: NA
clone size: many
CDR3 DNA: TGTGCCAGCAGCTCATCTCCACAGGGCGGGGATACGCAGTATTTT
CDR3 protein: CASSSSPQGGDTQYF

J gene: TRBJ1-2
V gene: TRBV20-1
D gene: NA
clone size: many
CDR3 DNA: TGCAGTGCTAGATCGTGGGTTGGGGAAGGCTACACCTTC
CDR3 protein: CSARSWVGEGYTF

J gene: TRBJ2-3
V gene: TRBV18
D gene: NA
clone size: many
CDR3 DNA: TGTGCCAGCTCACTACTGAATCTAAATTCGGCCACAGATACGCAGTATTTT
CDR3 protein: CASSLLNLNSATDTQYF

J gene: TRBJ1-5
V gene: TRBV19
D gene: NA
clone size: few
CDR3 DNA: TGTGCCAGTAGTGCCACAGGTTTTTGGGGCAATCAGCCCCAGCATTTT
CDR3 protein: CASSATGFWGNQPQHF